This is a list of T cell receptor beta chains from one sample in a study of T cell responses to AZD1222 COVID-19 vaccine. Generated by immunoSEQ multiplex PCR, the TCRdb table keeps only in-frame clones and is missing some. The sample has about 120,000 clones; about 90% are singletons. Sequenced material: peripheral blood, taken on day 0 of AZD1222 vaccination. The origin of the receptors is an adult in good health. Each CDR3 is given with its conserved first and last residue. The D gene is left open where the match is weak. Clone size is given for some rows only: seen once, a few or many times, or a class if the clone is expanded.

clone size	V gene	D gene	J gene	CDR3 DNA	CDR3 protein
NA	TRBV5-1	NA	TRBJ2-5	TGCGCCAGCAGCTTGGGGCCGGGACCTTTGAGGGAGACCCAGTACTTC	CASSLGPGPLRETQYF
few	TRBV5-1	NA	TRBJ2-3	TGCGCCAGCAGCTTGACTCGAGGGACAGATACGCAGTATTTT	CASSLTRGTDTQYF
NA	TRBV30	NA	TRBJ1-4	TGTGCCTGGAGTGGCCAGGGAAAACTGTTTTTT	CAWSGQGKLFF
NA	TRBV5-1	NA	TRBJ2-3	TGCGCCAGCAGCTTGGAGGTCGGGCAGGTTTTCACAGATACGCAGTATTTT	CASSLEVGQVFTDTQYF
NA	TRBV6-2/TRBV6-3	NA	TRBJ2-2	TGTGCCAGCAGTCCAGACCGGGGGCTCACCGGGGAGCTGTTTTTT	CASSPDRGLTGELFF
few	TRBV7-8	NA	TRBJ1-6	TGTGCCAGCAGCAGCACAGGGTCAAATTCACCCCTCCACTTT	CASSSTGSNSPLHF
NA	TRBV5-1	TRBD1	TRBJ1-6	TGCGCCAGCAGCTCCGACAGGGGAAGGAATTCACCCCTCCACTTT	CASSSDRGRNSPLHF
once	TRBV11-3	NA	TRBJ2-2	TGTGCCAGCAGCTTAAGGGGACTCGAGAACACCGGGGAGCTGTTTTTT	CASSLRGLENTGELFF
NA	TRBV28	NA	TRBJ1-1	TGTGCCAGCAGTTCGGGTGAAGCTTTCTTT	CASSSGEAFF
NA	TRBV3-1/TRBV3-2	TRBD1	TRBJ1-4	TGTGCCAGCAGCCTGACAGGGGTAAATGAAAAACTGTTTTTT	CASSLTGVNEKLFF
NA	TRBV30	NA	TRBJ1-6	TGTGCCTGGACCCAATCCGGTTCACCCCTCCACTTT	CAWTQSGSPLHF
NA	TRBV11-3	NA	TRBJ2-3	TGTGCCAGCAGCTTAGATCTCTCAGATACGCAGTATTTT	CASSLDLSDTQYF
NA	TRBV18	TRBD1	TRBJ1-5	TGTGCCAGCTCACCGGACAGGGCGTTAGGCAATCAGCCCCAGCATTTT	CASSPDRALGNQPQHF
NA	TRBV28	NA	TRBJ2-1	TGTGCCAGCAGTCGCTTGGGGGACCACTCCTACAATGAGCAGTTCTTC	CASSRLGDHSYNEQFF
NA	TRBV6-1	NA	TRBJ2-7	TGTGCCAGCAGTGAAGCGATAGCCTACGAGCAGTACTTC	CASSEAIAYEQYF
NA	TRBV28	NA	TRBJ1-5	TGTGCCAGCAGTTTTTCCTCCCCCGGGGGGCCCCAGCATTTT	CASSFSSPGGPQHF
NA	TRBV25-1	NA	TRBJ2-2	TGTGCCAGCAGTGAATCGCCGGGCTTCGGAACCGGGGAGCTGTTTTTT	CASSESPGFGTGELFF